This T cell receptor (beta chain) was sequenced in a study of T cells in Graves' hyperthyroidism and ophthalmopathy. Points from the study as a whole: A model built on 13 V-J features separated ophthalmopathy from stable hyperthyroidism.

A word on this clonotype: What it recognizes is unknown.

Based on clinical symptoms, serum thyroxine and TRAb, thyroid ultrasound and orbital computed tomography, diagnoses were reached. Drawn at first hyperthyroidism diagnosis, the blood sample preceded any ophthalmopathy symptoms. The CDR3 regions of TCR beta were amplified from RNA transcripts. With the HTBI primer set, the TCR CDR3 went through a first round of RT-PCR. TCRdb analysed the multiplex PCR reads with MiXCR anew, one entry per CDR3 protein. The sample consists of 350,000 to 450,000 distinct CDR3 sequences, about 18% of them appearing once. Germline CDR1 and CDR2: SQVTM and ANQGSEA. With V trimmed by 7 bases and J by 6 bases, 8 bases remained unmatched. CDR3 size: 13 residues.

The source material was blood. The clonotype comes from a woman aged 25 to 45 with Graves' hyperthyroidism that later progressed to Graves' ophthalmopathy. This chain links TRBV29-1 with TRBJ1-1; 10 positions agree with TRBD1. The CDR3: CSGAGTGAAEAFF. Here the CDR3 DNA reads TGCAGCGGAGCCGGGACAGGGGCTGCTGAAGCTTTCTTT.